The 12 T cell receptor beta chains in this list originate from one sample, sequenced in a study of a mutant IDH1 vaccine in newly diagnosed glioma. Sequencing used immunoSEQ multiplex PCR; TCRdb keeps in-frame clones, though not all of them. The table has roughly 42,000 clones, roughly 88% seen once. No antigens are known for them. Time point indicated: week 5, during vaccination. Doses of 300 ug of mutant IDH1 20-mer peptide were given with topical imiquimod. The sample here was PBMCs, taken from a glioma patient whose treatment included an IDH1 peptide vaccine. These TCRs come from a man aged 40-49 years with glioma.

This chain uses TRBV5-3 with TRBJ1-3; no clear D gene. TRBV5-3 is marked as an open reading frame, function uncertain. Trimming cost V 4 bases and J 8 bases, with 13 bases left between them. The CDR3 covers 13 residues. CDR3 residues: CARSEDGSHTIYF. Here the CDR3 DNA reads TGTGCCAGAAGCGAGGACGGCAGTCACACCATATATTTT.

The chain employs TRBV18 and TRBJ1-3; a weak D match, TRBD1 (5 bases). V was clipped by 3 bases and J by 0 bases, with 9 bases between them. The length of the CDR3 is 15 residues. Per germline, CDR1 KGHSH and CDR2 LQKENI. CDR3 in amino acids: CASSPGRTSGNTIYF. As DNA, the CDR3 is TGTGCCAGCTCACCGGGACGAACCTCTGGAAACACCATATATTTT.

The chain has TRBV18 and TRBJ2-3, with D tentatively TRBD1 (6 bases). Germline CDR1 is KGHSH and CDR2 is LQKENI. The CDR3 has 17 residues. Deletions cut 3 bases from V and 1 base from J, with 17 bases between. The CDR3 DNA is TGTGCCAGCTCACCCCGCCAACGGACAGATGGCACAGATACGCAGTATTTT. Its translation is CASSPRQRTDGTDTQYF.

The chain carries TRBV5-3 and TRBJ2-7; D tentatively reads TRBD1 or TRBD2 (5 bases each). TRBV5-3 is an ORF, and what it does is uncertain. Trimming took off 0 bases at V and 4 bases at J, with 8 bases between the two ends. The CDR3 is 13 residues long. DNA for the CDR3: TGTGCCAGAAGCTTGGGAGGGGATTACGAGCAGTACTTC. Translation: CARSLGGDYEQYF.

V usage is TRBV19 and J usage is TRBJ2-1; TRBD2 agrees at 11 bases. Germline V CDR1 and CDR2: LNHDA, SQIVND (reference sequence). V dropped 7 bases and J dropped 0; count of bases not matched to a gene: 2. The CDR3 extends over 15 amino acids. The CDR3 bases are TGTGCCAGTATGGGGACTAGCGGCTCCTACAATGAGCAGTTCTTC. This sequence encodes CASMGTSGSYNEQFF. Using reference TRBV19 and TRBJ2-1 for the parts outside the CDR3, the full variable domain is DGGITQSPKYLFRKEGQNVTLSCEQNLNHDAMYWYRQDPGQGLRLIYYSQIVNDFQKGDIAEGYSVSREKKESFPLTVTSAQKNPTAFYLCASMGTSGSYNEQFFGPGTRLTVL.

The genes are TRBV7-8 and TRBJ2-3; 11 nucleotides agree with TRBD2. Germline V gene data show CDR1 as SGHVS and CDR2 as FQNEAQ. The CDR3 spans 15 residues. Losses at the gene ends were 5 bases for V and 4 bases for J; bases not matched to a gene: 5. CDR3 amino acids: CASSQLAGAADTQYF. The CDR3 coding sequence is TGTGCCAGCAGCCAACTAGCGGGAGCCGCAGATACGCAGTATTTT.

The rearrangement uses TRBV9 and TRBJ1-3; 8 nucleotides match TRBD1. The CDR3 has 16 amino acids. Germline assignment: CDR1 SGDLS and CDR2 YYNGEE. V lost 0 bases and J lost 1; bases outside the gene matches: 3. The CDR3 is CASSVATGGSGNTIYF. CDR3 bases: TGTGCCAGCAGCGTAGCTACAGGGGGGTCTGGAAACACCATATATTTT.

V gene TRBV7-2 combines with J gene TRBJ2-5, with D possibly being TRBD2 (7 bases). Trimming removed 8 bases at V and 5 bases at J, with 15 bases between. This CDR3 contains 13 residues. Looked up from germline, CDR1 is SGHTA and CDR2 is FQGNSA. CDR3 amino acids: CASRRGRGETQYF. CDR3 nucleotides: TGTGCCAGCCGGCGGGGGCGGGGGGAGACCCAGTACTTC.

This chain links TRBV5-1 with TRBJ2-7; D may be TRBD1 (6 bases). The V end was cut by 4 bases, the J end by 1 base, with 18 bases between. The CDR3 runs to 16 residues. From germline, CDR1 is SGHRS and CDR2 YFSETQ. Written as DNA, the CDR3 is TGCGCCAGCAGCCACTCAGGGGTCGAGGGGTCCTACGAGCAGTACTTC. It codes for CASSHSGVEGSYEQYF.

The chain links TRBV6-5 to TRBJ2-3; 8 nucleotides agree with TRBD2. CDR1 is MNHEY and CDR2 is SVGAGI in the germline V gene. Trimming at V came to 2 bases and at J to 3 bases, leaving 7 bases not matched to a gene. CDR3 length: 16 residues. The CDR3: CASSYGSGIMTDTQYF. As DNA, the CDR3 is TGTGCCAGCAGTTACGGTAGCGGGATAATGACAGATACGCAGTATTTT.

This chain uses TRBV28 with TRBJ2-5; 9 nucleotides line up with TRBD2. The V segment lost 1 base and the J segment 4 bases; nucleotides outside the gene matches: 13. The CDR3 is 18 residues long. Germline values: CDR1 MDHEN, CDR2 SYDVKM. The CDR3 bases are TGTGCCAGCAGTTTATCCAGCTCAAATTTACTAGCGGGAGAGACCCAGTACTTC. Protein sequence: CASSLSSSNLLAGETQYF. Complete variable domain (other parts from reference TRBV28 and TRBJ2-5): DVKVTQSSRYLVKRTGEKVFLECVQDMDHENMFWYRQDPGLGLRLIYFSYDVKMKEKGDIPEGYSVSREKKERFSLILESASTNQTSMYLCASSLSSSNLLAGETQYFGPGTRLLVL.

The chain joins TRBV10-3 to TRBJ1-2; 9 nucleotides match TRBD1. This CDR3 contains 14 residues. Germline values: CDR1 ENHRY, CDR2 SYGVKD. With V trimmed by 7 bases and J by 4 bases, 7 bases remained unmatched. The CDR3 here is CAINPGQGFYGYTF. The CDR3 DNA is TGTGCCATCAACCCGGGACAGGGATTCTATGGCTACACCTTC.